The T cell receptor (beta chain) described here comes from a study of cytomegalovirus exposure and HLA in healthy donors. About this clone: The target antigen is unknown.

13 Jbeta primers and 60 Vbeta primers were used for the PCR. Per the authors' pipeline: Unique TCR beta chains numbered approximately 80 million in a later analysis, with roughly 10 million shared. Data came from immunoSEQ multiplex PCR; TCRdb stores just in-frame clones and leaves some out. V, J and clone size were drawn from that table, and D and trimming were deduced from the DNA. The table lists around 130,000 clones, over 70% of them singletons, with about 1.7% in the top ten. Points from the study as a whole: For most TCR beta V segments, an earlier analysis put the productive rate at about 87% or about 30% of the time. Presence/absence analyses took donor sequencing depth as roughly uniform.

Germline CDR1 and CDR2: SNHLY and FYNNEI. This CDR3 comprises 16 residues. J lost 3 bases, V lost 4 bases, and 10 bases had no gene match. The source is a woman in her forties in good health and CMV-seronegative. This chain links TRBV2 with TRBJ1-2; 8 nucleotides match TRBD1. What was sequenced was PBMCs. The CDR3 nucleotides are TGTGCCAGCAGTGTTTCGGACAGGGAAGAGTACTATGGCTACACCTTC. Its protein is CASSVSDREEYYGYTF.